This T cell receptor beta chain was documented in a study of T cell responses to AZD1222 COVID-19 vaccine. Trimming removed 4 bases from V and 9 bases from J, with 10 bases in between. The CDR3 consists of 12 residues. The germline V gene has CDR1 SEHNR and CDR2 FQNEAQ (reference sequence). Study findings and constraints: White British ancestry dominated among donors, who included more females, and clonal diversity was possibly underestimated.

Comments on this clone: Its antigen is still unknown.

The method was immunoSEQ multiplex PCR; TCRdb's version includes in-frame clones alone and lacks a portion of them. This sample has roughly 110,000 clones, with 90% found just once. This specimen consisted of peripheral blood, obtained on day 0 of AZD1222 vaccination. V usage is TRBV7-9 and J usage is TRBJ2-1; possible D gene TRBD2, 5 bases. This TCR was sampled from an adult in good health. CDR3 in amino acids: CASSYSGGEQFF. Here the CDR3 DNA reads TGTGCCAGCAGCTACAGCGGAGGTGAGCAGTTCTTC.